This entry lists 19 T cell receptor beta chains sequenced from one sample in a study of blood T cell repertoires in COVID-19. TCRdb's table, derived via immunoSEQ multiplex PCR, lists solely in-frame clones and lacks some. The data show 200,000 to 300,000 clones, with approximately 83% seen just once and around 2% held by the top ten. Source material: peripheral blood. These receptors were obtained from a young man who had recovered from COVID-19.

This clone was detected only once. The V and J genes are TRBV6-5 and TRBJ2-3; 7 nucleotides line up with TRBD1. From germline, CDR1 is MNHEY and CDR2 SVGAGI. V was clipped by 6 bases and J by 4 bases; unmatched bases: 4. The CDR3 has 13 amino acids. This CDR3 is CASRTGPADTQYF. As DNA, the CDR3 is TGTGCCAGCAGGACAGGGCCAGCAGATACGCAGTATTTT.

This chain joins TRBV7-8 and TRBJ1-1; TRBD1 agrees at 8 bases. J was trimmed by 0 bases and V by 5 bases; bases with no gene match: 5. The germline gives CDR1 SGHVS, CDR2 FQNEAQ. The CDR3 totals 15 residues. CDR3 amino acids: CASSPRQGMNTEAFF. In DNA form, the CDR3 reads TGTGCCAGCAGCCCGCGACAGGGGATGAACACTGAAGCTTTCTTT. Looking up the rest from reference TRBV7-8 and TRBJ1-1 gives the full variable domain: GAGVSQSPRYKVAKRGQDVALRCDPISGHVSLFWYQQALGQGPEFLTYFQNEAQLDKSGLPSDRFFAERPEGSVSTLKIQRTQQEDSAVYLCASSPRQGMNTEAFFGQGTRLTVV.

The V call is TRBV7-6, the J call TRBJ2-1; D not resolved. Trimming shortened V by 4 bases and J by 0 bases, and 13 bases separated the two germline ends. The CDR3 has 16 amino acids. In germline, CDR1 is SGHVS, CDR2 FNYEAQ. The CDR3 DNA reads TGTGCCAGCAGCTCGCAGATTTCTAGCTCCTACAATGAGCAGTTCTTC. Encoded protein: CASSSQISSSYNEQFF.

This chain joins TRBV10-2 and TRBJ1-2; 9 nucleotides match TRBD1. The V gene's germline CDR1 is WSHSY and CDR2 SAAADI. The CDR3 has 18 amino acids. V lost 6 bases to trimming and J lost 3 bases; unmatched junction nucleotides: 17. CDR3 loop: CASRNQGLEQGADYGYTF. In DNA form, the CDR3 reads TGCGCCAGCAGAAACCAGGGATTGGAACAGGGGGCGGACTATGGCTACACCTTC.

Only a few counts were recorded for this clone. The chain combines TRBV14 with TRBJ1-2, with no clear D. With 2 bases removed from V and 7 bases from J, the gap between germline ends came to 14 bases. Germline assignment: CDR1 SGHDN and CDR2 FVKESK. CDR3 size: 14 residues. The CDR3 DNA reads TGTGCCAGCAGCCAAAGTCGAGTAGACTCTGGCTACACCTTC. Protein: CASSQSRVDSGYTF.

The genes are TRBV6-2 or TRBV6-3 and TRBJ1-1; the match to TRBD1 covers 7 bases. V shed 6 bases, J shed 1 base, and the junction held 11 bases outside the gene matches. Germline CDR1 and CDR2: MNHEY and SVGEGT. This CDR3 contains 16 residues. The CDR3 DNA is TGTGCCAGCAGCTTTGGACAGGCCGATGCGAACACTGAAGCTTTCTTT. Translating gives CASSFGQADANTEAFF.

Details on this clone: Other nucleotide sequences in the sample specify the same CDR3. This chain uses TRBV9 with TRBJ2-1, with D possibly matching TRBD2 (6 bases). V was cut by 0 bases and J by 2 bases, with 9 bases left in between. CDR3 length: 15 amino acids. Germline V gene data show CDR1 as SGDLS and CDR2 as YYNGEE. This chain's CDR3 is CASSVDSGAYNEQFF. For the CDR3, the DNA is TGTGCCAGCAGCGTAGATTCGGGGGCCTACAATGAGCAGTTCTTC. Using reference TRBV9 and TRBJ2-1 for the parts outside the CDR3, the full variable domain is DSGVTQTPKHLITATGQRVTLRCSPRSGDLSVYWYQQSLDQGLQFLIQYYNGEERAKGNILERFSAQQFPDLHSELNLSSLELGDSALYFCASSVDSGAYNEQFFGPGTRLTVL.

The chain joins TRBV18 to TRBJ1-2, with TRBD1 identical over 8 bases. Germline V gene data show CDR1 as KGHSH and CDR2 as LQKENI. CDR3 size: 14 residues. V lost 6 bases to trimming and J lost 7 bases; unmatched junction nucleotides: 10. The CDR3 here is CASSPAGGLVGYTF. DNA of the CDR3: TGTGCCAGCTCCCCTGCAGGGGGCCTGGTTGGCTACACCTTC.

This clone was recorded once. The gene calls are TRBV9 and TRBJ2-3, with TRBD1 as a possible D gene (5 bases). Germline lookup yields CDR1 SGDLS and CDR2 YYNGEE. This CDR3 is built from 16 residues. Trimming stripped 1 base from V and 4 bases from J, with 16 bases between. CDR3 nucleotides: TGTGCCAGCAGCGTATCAGGGATGGGGTTCGCAGATACGCAGTATTTT. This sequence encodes CASSVSGMGFADTQYF.

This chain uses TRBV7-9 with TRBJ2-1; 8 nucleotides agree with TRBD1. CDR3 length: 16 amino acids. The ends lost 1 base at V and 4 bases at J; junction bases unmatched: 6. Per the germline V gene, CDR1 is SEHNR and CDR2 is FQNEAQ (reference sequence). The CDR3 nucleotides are TGTGCCAGCAGCTTAGAGGCAGGGGGCTTTTACAATGAGCAGTTCTTC. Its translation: CASSLEAGGFYNEQFF.

In DNA form, the CDR3 reads TGTGCCAGCAGCTTAGTGCGGGGACAGGGCAAGGAAGCTGGAAACACCATATATTTT. Protein sequence: CASSLVRGQGKEAGNTIYF. The chain uses TRBV7-6 and TRBJ1-3; 9 positions match TRBD1. The CDR3 has 19 residues. Germline V gene data show CDR1 as SGHVS and CDR2 as FNYEAQ. With 1 base clipped from V and 2 bases from J, the junction kept 12 bases outside the gene matches.

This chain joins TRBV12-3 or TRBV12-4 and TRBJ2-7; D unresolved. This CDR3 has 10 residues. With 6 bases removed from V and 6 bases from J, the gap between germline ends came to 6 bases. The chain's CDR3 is CASSIFEQYV. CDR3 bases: TGTGCCAGCAGCATTTTCGAGCAGTACGTC.

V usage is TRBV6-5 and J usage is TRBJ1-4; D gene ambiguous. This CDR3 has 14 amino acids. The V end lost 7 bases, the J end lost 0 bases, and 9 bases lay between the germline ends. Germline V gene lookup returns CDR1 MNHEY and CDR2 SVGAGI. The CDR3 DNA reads TGTGCCAGCAAGGAGAGCTCAACTAATGAAAAACTGTTTTTT. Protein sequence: CASKESSTNEKLFF.

This CDR3 reads CASSIGTSHSNEQFF. CDR3 nucleotides: TGTGCCAGTAGTATTGGGACTAGCCATAGCAATGAGCAGTTCTTC. The chain couples TRBV19 to TRBJ2-1; 9 nucleotides line up with TRBD2. There are 15 residues in the CDR3. V gave up 3 bases and J gave up 6 bases; unmatched junction bases: 6. Germline V gene lookup returns CDR1 LNHDA and CDR2 SQIVND (reference sequence).

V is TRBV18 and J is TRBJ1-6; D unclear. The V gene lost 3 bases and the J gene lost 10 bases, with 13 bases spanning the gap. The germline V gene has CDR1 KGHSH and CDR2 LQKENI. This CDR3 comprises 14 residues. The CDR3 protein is CASSPGEAGSPLHF. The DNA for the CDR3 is TGTGCCAGCTCACCTGGGGAGGCTGGCTCACCCCTCCACTTT.

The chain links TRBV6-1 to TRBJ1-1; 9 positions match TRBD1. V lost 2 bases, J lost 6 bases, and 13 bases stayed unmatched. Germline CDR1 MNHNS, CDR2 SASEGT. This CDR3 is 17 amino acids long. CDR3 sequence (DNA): TGTGCCAGCAGTGAATTTGGCACAGGGGGCGTTGGGGCTGAAGCTTTCTTT. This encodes CASSEFGTGGVGAEAFF.

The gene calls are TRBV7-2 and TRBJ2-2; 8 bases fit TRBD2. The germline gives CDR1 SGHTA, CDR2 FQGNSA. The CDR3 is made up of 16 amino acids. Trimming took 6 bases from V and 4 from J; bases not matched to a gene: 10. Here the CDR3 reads CASRVGPSGGTGELFF. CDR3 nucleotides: TGTGCCAGCAGGGTAGGGCCCAGCGGGGGCACCGGGGAGCTGTTTTTT.

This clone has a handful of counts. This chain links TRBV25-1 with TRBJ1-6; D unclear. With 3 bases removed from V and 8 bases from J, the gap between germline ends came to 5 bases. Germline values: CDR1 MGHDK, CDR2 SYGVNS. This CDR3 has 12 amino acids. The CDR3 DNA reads TGTGCCAGCAGTGACCTCGATTCACCCCTCCACTTT. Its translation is CASSDLDSPLHF.

CDR3 loop: CASAVAGGTEAFF. Written as DNA, the CDR3 is TGTGCCAGCGCCGTGGCAGGGGGCACTGAAGCTTTCTTT. The genes are TRBV3-1 (or the pseudogene TRBV3-2) and TRBJ1-1, with TRBD1 identical over 7 bases. This CDR3 is 13 amino acids long. The germline CDR1 and CDR2 sequences are LGHDT and YNNKEL (reference sequence). V was pared by 8 bases and J by 4 bases, with 7 bases of the junction left unmatched.